The rows below give T cell receptor beta chains drawn from one sample of a study of breast tumors, draining lymph nodes, adjacent tissues. TCRdb used MiXCR to reprocess the multiplex PCR reads, holding one entry per CDR3 protein. This table holds about 130,000 distinct CDR3 sequences, about a fifth found once. The material sequenced was axillary lymph node tissue. These receptors were obtained from a female donor with breast cancer. Some clones in this sample may be carry-over from other donors' samples. CDR3s include the opening cysteine and the closing phenylalanine or tryptophan. Each record gives: V gene, clone size, CDR3 length, D gene, J gene, CDR3 DNA, CDR3 protein. A D gene is named only where the DNA matches it firmly. Where a row states a size, it is once, few, many or the class of an expanded clone; other rows omit it.

TRBV2	many	13	-	TRBJ2-5	TGTGCCAGCACCCAGCGTCTACAAGAGACCCAGTACTTC	CASTQRLQETQYF
TRBV5-8	many	16	TRBD1	TRBJ2-3	TGTGCCAGCAGCTTGACCAAGACAGGGTTTAAGGGTACGCAGTATTTT	CASSLTKTGFKGTQYF
TRBV6-5	many	16	-	TRBJ2-3	TGTGCCAGCAGTTATTCTAGTGGGACTCACGGAGATACGCAGTATTTT	CASSYSSGTHGDTQYF
TRBV18	-	16	-	TRBJ1-3	TGTGCCAGCTCATCACTCCGCCAGAGCTCTGGAAACACCATATATTTT	CASSSLRQSSGNTIYF
TRBV5-4	few	17	TRBD1	TRBJ2-6	TGTGCCAGCAGCCCGGGGACAGGTCTTTCTGGGGCCAACGTCCTGACTTTC	CASSPGTGLSGANVLTF
TRBV20-1	-	13	-	TRBJ2-3	TGCAATGCTAGATACGACCCCCGGAATGAGCAGTATTTT	CNARYDPRNEQYF
TRBV24-1	-	13	-	TRBJ1-1	TGTGCCACCAGTGGGGAGGTAAGCACTGAAGCTTTCTTT	CATSGEVSTEAFF
TRBV5-1	-	8	-	TRBJ2-7	TGCGCCAGCAGTCGAGGCGACTTT	CASSRGDF
TRBV7-2	many	15	TRBD1	TRBJ1-2	TGTGCCAGCAGCTTAGTCACAGGGGGGAACTATGGCTACACCTTC	CASSLVTGGNYGYTF
TRBV3-1	-	15	-	TRBJ1-2	TGTGCCAGCAGCCAAGTGGGGACCGCTAACTATGGCTACATCTTC	CASSQVGTANYGYIF
TRBV28	-	14	-	TRBJ1-2	TGTGCCAGCAGTTTAATGGGGGACTTCTATGGCTACACCTTC	CASSLMGDFYGYTF
TRBV20-1	few	14	TRBD1	TRBJ2-2	TGCAGTGCTCAGGGGGAAGTGAACACCGGGGAGCTGTTTTTT	CSAQGEVNTGELFF
TRBV5-1	many	15	TRBD2	TRBJ2-1	TGCGCCAGCAGCTTGCTAGCGGGGCCCTACAATGAGCAGTTCTTC	CASSLLAGPYNEQFF
TRBV11-3	many	16	TRBD2	TRBJ2-1	TGTGCCAGCAGCTTATATGCGGGAGGAGCCTACAATGAGCAGTTCTTC	CASSLYAGGAYNEQFF
TRBV7-2	many	15	TRBD1	TRBJ1-5	TGTGCCAGCAGCTGGGGACAGGGGGCCAATCAGCCCCAGCATTTT	CASSWGQGANQPQHF
TRBV3-1	many	14	TRBD2	TRBJ2-7	TGTGCCAGGGGGGGTAGCGGGGGGACCTACGAGCAGTACTTC	CARGGSGGTYEQYF
TRBV27	-	13	-	TRBJ2-1	TGTGCCAGCAGTTTAAGTGAGGGGGATGAGCAGTTCTTC	CASSLSEGDEQFF
TRBV6-2/TRBV6-3	many	17	TRBD2	TRBJ2-3	TGTGCCAGCAGTTACTCTGGACTAGCGGGCATCACAGATACGCAGTATTTT	CASSYSGLAGITDTQYF
TRBV15	-	15	-	TRBJ1-2	TGTGCCACCAGCAGAGATCGGGAGGAAAGCTATGGCTACGCCTTC	CATSRDREESYGYAF
TRBV30	few	13	TRBD1	TRBJ2-7	TGTGCCTGGAGTGGACAGGGTGCTTACGAGCAGTACTTC	CAWSGQGAYEQYF
TRBV7-8	-	15	-	TRBJ2-7	TGTGCCAGCAGCCTCTTCGGGGACGGGACCTACGAGCAGTACTTC	CASSLFGDGTYEQYF
TRBV12-3/TRBV12-4	few	18	TRBD2	TRBJ2-6	TGTGCCAGCAGTTTAGCCGGGAGGGCCCTCGGTGGGGCCAACGTCCTGACTTTC	CASSLAGRALGGANVLTF
TRBV5-1	many	15	-	TRBJ2-3	TGCGCCAGCAGCTTGTACACCGGGTCCCAAGATACGCAGTATTTT	CASSLYTGSQDTQYF
TRBV28	-	13	-	TRBJ1-2	TGTGCCAGCAGTTCATTTCCCCGGGGCGGCTACACCTTC	CASSSFPRGGYTF
TRBV4-1	-	18	TRBD2	TRBJ2-7	TGCGCCAGCAGTCCCCGACTAGCGGGAGGAGGGGCTCCTACGGGGCAGTACTTC	CASSPRLAGGGAPTGQYF
TRBV7-8	many	17	TRBD2	TRBJ2-1	TGTGCCAGCAGCTTAGAGTTAGTTAGCGGGATTTTAGCTGAGCAGTTCTTC	CASSLELVSGILAEQFF
TRBV28	-	16	-	TRBJ1-5	TGTGCCAGCAGTCCAAGGGCAGGGAGGAGCAATCAGCCCCAGCATTTT	CASSPRAGRSNQPQHF
TRBV20-1	many	15	TRBD2	TRBJ2-7	TGCAGTGCTAGAGTATTACTAGCGGGAGCCTACGAGCAGTACTTC	CSARVLLAGAYEQYF
TRBV28	many	16	-	TRBJ2-3	TGTGCCAGCAGTACTACCGGGACATTAAGCACAGATACGCAGTATTTT	CASSTTGTLSTDTQYF
TRBV29-1	many	13	-	TRBJ2-5	TGCAGCGTTGAAGCCAGGTATCAAGAGACCCAGTACTTC	CSVEARYQETQYF
TRBV3-1	many	12	TRBD2	TRBJ2-5	TGTGCCAGCAGCCAAGTGGGGAGGGGCCAGTACTTC	CASSQVGRGQYF
TRBV20-1	many	16	-	TRBJ2-3	TGCAGTGCTAGAGCGAGCCGGGGAGGCCACACAGATACGCAGTATTTT	CSARASRGGHTDTQYF
TRBV18	many	15	-	TRBJ2-7	TGTGCCAGCTCACCCGGCCTGGGCGCGGATGGCGAGCAGTACTTC	CASSPGLGADGEQYF
TRBV3-1	many	14	-	TRBJ1-2	TGTGCCAGCAGCCAAACATGGGAGAGCTATGGCTACACCTTC	CASSQTWESYGYTF
TRBV7-8	many	16	-	TRBJ2-7	TGTGCCAGCAGCTTACCCCCAGGGTGGGGCCCCTACGAGCAGTACTTC	CASSLPPGWGPYEQYF
TRBV5-6	few	15	-	TRBJ2-3	TGTGCCAGCAGCTTGGGAGCGGGTGACACAGATACGCAGTATTTT	CASSLGAGDTDTQYF
TRBV12-5	many	17	TRBD2	TRBJ2-1	TGTGCTAGTGGTTCACCCTGGGTAGCGGGAGACTACAATGAGCAGTTCTTC	CASGSPWVAGDYNEQFF